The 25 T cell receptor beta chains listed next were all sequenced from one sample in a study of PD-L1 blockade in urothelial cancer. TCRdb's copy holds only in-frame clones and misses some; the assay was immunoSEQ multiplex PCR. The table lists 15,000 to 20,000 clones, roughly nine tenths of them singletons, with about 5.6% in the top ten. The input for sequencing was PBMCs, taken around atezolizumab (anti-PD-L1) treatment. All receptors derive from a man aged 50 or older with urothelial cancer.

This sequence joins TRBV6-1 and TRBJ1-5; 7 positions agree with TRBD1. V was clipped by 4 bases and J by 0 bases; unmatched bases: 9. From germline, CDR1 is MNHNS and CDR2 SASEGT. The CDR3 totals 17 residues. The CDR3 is CASSGQGGGYSNQPQHF. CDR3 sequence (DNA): TGTGCCAGCAGTGGACAGGGTGGGGGGTATAGCAATCAGCCCCAGCATTTT.

The CDR3 sequence is CASMPASSTGELFF. In DNA form, the CDR3 reads TGTGCCAGTATGCCTGCATCTAGCACCGGGGAGCTGTTTTTT. The chain recombines TRBV19 with TRBJ2-2, with no clear D. Trimming took 7 bases from V and 4 from J, leaving 13 bases between them. Germline V CDR1 and CDR2: LNHDA, SQIVND (reference sequence). The CDR3 totals 14 residues.

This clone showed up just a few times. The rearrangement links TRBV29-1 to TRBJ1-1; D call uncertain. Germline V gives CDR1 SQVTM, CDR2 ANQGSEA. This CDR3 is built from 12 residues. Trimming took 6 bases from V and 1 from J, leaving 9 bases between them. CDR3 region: CSVVRGNTEAFF. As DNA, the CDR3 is TGCAGCGTCGTACGGGGGAACACTGAAGCTTTCTTT.

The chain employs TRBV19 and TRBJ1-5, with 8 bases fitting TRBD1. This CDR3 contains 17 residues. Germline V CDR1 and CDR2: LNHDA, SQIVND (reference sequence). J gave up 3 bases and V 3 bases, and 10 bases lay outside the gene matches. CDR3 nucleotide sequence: TGTGCCAGTAGTATCCCAAGGACAGGGAGCTTCAATCAGCCCCAGCATTTT. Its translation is CASSIPRTGSFNQPQHF.

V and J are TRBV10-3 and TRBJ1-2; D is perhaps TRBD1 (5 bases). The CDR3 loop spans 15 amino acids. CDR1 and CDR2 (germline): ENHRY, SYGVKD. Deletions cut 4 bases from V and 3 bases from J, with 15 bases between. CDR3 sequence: CAISGETREDYGYTF. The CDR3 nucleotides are TGTGCCATCAGTGGGGAGACCAGGGAGGACTATGGCTACACCTTC.

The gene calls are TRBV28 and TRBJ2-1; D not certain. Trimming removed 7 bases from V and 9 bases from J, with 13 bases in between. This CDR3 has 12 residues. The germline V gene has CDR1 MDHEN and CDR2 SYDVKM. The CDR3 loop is CASTQSIGEQFF. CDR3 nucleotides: TGTGCCAGCACCCAAAGCATCGGTGAGCAGTTCTTC.

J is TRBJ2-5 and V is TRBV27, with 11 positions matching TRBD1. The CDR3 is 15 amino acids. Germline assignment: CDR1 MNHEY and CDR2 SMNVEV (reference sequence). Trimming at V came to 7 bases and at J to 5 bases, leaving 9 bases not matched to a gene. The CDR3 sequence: CASNFGQGAPETQYF. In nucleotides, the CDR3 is TGTGCCAGCAACTTCGGACAGGGGGCACCTGAGACCCAGTACTTC.

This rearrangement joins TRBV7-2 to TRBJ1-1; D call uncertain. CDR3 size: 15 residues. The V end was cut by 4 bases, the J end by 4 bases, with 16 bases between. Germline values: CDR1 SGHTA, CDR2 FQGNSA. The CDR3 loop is CASSSLGTTITEAFF. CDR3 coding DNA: TGTGCCAGCAGCTCCCTTGGAACCACTATCACTGAAGCTTTCTTT.

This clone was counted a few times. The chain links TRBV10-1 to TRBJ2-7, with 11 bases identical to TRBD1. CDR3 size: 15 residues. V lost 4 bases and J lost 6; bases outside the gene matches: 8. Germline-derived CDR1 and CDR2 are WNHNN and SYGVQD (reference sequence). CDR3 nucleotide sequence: TGCGCCAGCAGTGCCTCCGGGACAGGGGGTGGCGAGCAGTACTTC. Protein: CASSASGTGGGEQYF.

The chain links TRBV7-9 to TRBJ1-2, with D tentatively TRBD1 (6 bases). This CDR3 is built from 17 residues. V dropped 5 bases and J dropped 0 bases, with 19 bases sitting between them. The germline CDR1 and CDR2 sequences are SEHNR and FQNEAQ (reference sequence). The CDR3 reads CASSPAGRDKPNYGYTF. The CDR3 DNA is TGTGCCAGCAGCCCAGCCGGCCGGGACAAACCTAACTATGGCTACACCTTC.

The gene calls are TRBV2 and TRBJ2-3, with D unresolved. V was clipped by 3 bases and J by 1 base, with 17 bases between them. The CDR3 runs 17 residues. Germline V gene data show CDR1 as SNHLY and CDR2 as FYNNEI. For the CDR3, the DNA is TGTGCCAGCAGTGACCTGGTTCCAGGAAAGGGCACAGATACGCAGTATTTT. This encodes CASSDLVPGKGTDTQYF.

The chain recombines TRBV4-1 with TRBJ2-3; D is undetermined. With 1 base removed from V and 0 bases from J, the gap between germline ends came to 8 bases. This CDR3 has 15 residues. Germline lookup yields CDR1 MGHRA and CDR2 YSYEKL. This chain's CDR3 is CASSQGHFSTDTQYF. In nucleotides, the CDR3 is TGCGCCAGCAGCCAAGGACATTTTAGCACAGATACGCAGTATTTT.

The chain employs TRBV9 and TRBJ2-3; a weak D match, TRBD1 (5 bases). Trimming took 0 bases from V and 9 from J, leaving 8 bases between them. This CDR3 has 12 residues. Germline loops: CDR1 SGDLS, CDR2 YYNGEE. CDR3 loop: CASSVDGATQYF. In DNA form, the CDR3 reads TGTGCCAGCAGCGTAGATGGGGCAACGCAGTATTTT.

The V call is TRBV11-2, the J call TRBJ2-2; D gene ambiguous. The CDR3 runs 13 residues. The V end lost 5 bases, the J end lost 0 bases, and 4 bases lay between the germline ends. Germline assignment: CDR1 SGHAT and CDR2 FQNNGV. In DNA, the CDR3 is TGTGCCAGCAGCCAATCGAACACCGGGGAGCTGTTTTTT. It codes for CASSQSNTGELFF.

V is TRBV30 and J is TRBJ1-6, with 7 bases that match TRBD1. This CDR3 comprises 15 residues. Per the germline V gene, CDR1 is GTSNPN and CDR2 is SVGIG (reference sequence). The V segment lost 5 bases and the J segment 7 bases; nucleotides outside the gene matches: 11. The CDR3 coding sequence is TGTGCCTGGGTCGGGGGAGACAGGGAGAATTCACCCCTCCACTTT. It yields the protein CAWVGGDRENSPLHF.

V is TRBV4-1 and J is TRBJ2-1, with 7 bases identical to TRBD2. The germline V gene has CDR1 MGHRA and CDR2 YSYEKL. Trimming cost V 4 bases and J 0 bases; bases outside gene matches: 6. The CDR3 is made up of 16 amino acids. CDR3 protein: CASSPRGESSYNEQFF. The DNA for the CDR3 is TGCGCCAGCAGCCCCCGGGGGGAGAGCTCCTACAATGAGCAGTTCTTC.

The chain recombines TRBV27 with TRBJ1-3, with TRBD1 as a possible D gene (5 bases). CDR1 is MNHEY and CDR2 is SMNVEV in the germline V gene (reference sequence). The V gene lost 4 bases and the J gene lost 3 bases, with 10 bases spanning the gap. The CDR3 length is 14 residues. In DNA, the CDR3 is TGTGCCAGCAGTTCTGGGGCGCGTGGAAACACCATATATTTT. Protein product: CASSSGARGNTIYF.

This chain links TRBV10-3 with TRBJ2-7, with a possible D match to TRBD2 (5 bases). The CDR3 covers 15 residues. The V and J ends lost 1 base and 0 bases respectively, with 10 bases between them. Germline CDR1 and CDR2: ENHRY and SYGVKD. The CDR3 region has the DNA TGTGCCATCAGTGAGTTGGACTTGAGCTCCTACGAGCAGTACTTC. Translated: CAISELDLSSYEQYF.

The CDR3: CASSLVLRDRGSNEQFF. CDR3 in DNA: TGTGCCAGCAGCTTAGTGTTGCGGGACAGGGGAAGCAATGAGCAGTTCTTC. The chain is built from TRBV7-6 and TRBJ2-1; 10 bases align to TRBD1. Germline CDR1 is SGHVS and CDR2 is FNYEAQ. Unmatched junction bases numbered 9, after V lost 1 base and J lost 6 bases. The CDR3 extends over 17 amino acids. The entire variable domain, with the rest obtained from reference TRBV7-6 and TRBJ2-1, is as follows: GAGVSQSPRYKVTKRGQDVALRCDPISGHVSLYWYRQALGQGPEFLTYFNYEAQQDKSGLPNDRFSAERPEGSISTLTIQRTEQRDSAMYRCASSLVLRDRGSNEQFFGPGTRLTVL.

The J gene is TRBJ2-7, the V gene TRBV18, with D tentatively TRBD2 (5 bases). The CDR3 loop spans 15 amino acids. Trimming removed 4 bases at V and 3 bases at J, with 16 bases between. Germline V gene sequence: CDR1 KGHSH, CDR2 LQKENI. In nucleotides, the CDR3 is TGTGCCAGCTCACGCAGACAACGGGAAAACTACGAGCAGTACTTC. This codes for CASSRRQRENYEQYF.

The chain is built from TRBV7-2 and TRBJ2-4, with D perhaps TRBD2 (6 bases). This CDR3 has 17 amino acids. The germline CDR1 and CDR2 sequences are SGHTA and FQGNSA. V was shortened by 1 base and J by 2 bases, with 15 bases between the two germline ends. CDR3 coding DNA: TGTGCCAGCAGCTTAGTTGGGTGGGGGGAACCCAAAAACATTCAGTACTTC. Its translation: CASSLVGWGEPKNIQYF. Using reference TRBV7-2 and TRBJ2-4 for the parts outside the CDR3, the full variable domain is GAGVSQSPSNKVTEKGKDVELRCDPISGHTALYWYRQSLGQGLEFLIYFQGNSAPDKSGLPSDRFSAERTGGSVSTLTIQRTQQEDSAVYLCASSLVGWGEPKNIQYFGAGTRLSVL.

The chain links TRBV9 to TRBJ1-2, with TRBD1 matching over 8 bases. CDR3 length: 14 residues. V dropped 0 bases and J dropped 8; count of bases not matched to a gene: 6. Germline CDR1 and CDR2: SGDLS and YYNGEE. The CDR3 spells CASSVASGQGGYTF. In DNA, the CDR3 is TGTGCCAGCAGCGTAGCCTCCGGACAGGGAGGCTACACCTTC.

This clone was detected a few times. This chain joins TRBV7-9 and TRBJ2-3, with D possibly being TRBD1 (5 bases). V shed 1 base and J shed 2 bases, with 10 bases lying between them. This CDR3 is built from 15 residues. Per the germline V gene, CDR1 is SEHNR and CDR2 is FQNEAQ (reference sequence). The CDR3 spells CASSLVNRLTDTQYF. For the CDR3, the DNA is TGTGCCAGCAGCTTAGTGAACAGGCTCACAGATACGCAGTATTTT.

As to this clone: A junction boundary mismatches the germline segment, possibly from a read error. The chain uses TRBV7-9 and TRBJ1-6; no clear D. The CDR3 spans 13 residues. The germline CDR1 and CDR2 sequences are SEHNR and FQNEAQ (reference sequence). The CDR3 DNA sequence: TGTGCCAGCAGTTTAGGTCCGAGTTCACCCCTCCACTTT. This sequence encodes CASSLGPSSPLHF.

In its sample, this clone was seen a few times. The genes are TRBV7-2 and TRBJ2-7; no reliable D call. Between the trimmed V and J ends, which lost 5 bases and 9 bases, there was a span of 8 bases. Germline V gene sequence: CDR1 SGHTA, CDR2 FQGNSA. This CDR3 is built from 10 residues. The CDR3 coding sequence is TGTGCCAGCAGCCCTGGAGCGCAGTACTTC. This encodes CASSPGAQYF.